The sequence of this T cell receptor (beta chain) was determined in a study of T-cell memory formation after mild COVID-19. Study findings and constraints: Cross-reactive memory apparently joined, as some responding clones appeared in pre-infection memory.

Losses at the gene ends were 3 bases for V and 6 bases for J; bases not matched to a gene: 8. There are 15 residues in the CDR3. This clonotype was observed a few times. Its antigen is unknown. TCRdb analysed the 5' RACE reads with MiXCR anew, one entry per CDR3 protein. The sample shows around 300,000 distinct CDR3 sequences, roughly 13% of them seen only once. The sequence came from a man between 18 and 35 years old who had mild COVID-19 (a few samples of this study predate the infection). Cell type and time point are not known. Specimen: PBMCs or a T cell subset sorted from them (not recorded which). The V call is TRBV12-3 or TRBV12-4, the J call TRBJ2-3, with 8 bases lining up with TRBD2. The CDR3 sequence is CASSFRRGDGDTQYF. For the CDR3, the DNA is TGTGCCAGCAGTTTTCGGCGGGGGGATGGGGATACGCAGTATTTT.